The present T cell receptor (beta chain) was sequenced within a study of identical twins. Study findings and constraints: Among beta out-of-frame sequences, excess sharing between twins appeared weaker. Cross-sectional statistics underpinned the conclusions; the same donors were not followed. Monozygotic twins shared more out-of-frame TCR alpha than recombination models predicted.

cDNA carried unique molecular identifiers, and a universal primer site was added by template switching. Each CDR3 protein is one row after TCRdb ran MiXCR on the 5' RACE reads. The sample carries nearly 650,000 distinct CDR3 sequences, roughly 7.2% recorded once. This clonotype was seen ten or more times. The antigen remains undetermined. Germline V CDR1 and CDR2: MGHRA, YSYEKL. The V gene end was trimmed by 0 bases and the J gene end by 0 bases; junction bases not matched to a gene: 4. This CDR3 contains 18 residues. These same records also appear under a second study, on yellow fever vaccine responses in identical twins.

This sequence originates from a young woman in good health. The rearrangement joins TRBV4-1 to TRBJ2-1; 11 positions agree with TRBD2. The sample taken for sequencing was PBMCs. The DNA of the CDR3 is TGCGCCAGCAGCCAAGACGGACTAGCGGGTAGCTCCTACAATGAGCAGTTCTTC. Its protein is CASSQDGLAGSSYNEQFF.